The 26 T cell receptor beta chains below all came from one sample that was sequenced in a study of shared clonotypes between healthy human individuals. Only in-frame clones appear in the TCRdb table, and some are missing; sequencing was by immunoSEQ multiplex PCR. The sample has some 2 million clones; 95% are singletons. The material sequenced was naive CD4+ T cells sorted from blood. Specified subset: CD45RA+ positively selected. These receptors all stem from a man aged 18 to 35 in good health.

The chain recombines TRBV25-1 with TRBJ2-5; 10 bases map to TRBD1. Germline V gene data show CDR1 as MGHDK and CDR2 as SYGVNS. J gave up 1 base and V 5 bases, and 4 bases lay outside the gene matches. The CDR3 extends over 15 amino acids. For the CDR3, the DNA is TGTGCCAGCAGTCCTCGGACAGGGGGCCAAGAGACCCAGTACTTC. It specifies CASSPRTGGQETQYF.

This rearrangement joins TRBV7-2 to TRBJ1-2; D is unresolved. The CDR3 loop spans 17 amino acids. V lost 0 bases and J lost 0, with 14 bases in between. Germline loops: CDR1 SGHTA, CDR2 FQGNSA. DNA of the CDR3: TGTGCCAGCAGCTTAGCGGGTGGAAAGACGCCTAACTATGGCTACACCTTC. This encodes CASSLAGGKTPNYGYTF.

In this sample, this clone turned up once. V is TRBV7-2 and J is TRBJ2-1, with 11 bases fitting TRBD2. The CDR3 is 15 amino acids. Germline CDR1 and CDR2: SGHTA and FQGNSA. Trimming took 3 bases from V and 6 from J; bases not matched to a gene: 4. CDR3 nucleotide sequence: TGTGCCAGCAGCTTGATAGCGGGAGGGGTCAATGAGCAGTTCTTC. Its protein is CASSLIAGGVNEQFF.

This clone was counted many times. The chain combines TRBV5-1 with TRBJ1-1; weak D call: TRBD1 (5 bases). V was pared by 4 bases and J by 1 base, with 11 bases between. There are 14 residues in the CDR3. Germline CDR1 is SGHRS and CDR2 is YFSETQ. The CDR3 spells CASSPVQGNTEAFF. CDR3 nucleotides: TGCGCCAGCAGCCCAGTGCAGGGGAACACTGAAGCTTTCTTT.

The CDR3 bases are TGTGCCAGCAGCTTAGCGGGGACTCTACAAGAGACCCAGTACTTC. This translates into CASSLAGTLQETQYF. The chain is built from TRBV7-9 and TRBJ2-5; D might be TRBD2 (6 bases). Germline CDR1 is SEHNR and CDR2 is FQNEAQ (reference sequence). Trimming left V 0 bases short and J 2 bases short, with 10 bases between. The length of the CDR3 is 15 residues.

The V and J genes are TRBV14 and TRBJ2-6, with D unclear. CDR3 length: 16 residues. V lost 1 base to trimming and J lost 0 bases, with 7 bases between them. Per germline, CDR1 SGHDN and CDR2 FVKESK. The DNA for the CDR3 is TGTGCCAGCAGCCAAGTCAGGTTCTCTGGGGCCAACGTCCTGACTTTC. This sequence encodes CASSQVRFSGANVLTF. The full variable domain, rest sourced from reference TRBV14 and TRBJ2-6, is EAGVTQFPSHSVIEKGQTVTLRCDPISGHDNLYWYRRVMGKEIKFLLHFVKESKQDESGMPNNRFLAERTGGTYSTLKVQPAELEDSGVYFCASSQVRFSGANVLTFGAGSRLTVL.

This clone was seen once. The CDR3 DNA sequence: TGTGCCAGCAGTTACTCTCGGACGGACAGCTCCTACGAGCAGTACTTC. Translated: CASSYSRTDSSYEQYF. The chain joins TRBV6-6 to TRBJ2-7, with D perhaps TRBD1 (6 bases). CDR1 is MNHNY, CDR2 SVGAGI, per germline (reference sequence). CDR3 size: 16 residues. V was shortened by 0 bases and J by 0 bases, with 12 bases between the two germline ends.

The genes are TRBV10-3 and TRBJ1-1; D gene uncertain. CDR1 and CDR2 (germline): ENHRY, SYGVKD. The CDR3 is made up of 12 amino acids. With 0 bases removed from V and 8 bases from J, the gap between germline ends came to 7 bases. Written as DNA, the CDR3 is TGTGCCATCAGTGAGTCCTTGGAAGAAGCTTTCTTT. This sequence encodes CAISESLEEAFF.

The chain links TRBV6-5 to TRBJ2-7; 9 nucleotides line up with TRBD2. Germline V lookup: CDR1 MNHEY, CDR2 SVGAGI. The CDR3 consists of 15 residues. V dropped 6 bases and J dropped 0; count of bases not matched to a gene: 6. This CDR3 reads CASRRSSGTSYEQYF. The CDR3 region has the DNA TGTGCCAGCAGACGCTCTAGCGGGACCTCCTACGAGCAGTACTTC.

CDR3: CATESGQGVPSGANVLTF. For the CDR3, the DNA is TGTGCCACAGAGTCGGGACAGGGAGTTCCCTCTGGGGCCAACGTCCTGACTTTC. The chain couples TRBV10-3 to TRBJ2-6, with 9 bases fitting TRBD1. Looked up from germline, CDR1 is ENHRY and CDR2 is SYGVKD. V dropped 10 bases and J dropped 0; count of bases not matched to a gene: 13. CDR3 length equals 18 residues.

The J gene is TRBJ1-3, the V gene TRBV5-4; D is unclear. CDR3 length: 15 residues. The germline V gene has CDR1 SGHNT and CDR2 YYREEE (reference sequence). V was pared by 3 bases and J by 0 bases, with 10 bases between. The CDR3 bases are TGTGCCAGCAGCTCAGGACCCCTCTCTGGAAACACCATATATTTT. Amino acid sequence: CASSSGPLSGNTIYF.

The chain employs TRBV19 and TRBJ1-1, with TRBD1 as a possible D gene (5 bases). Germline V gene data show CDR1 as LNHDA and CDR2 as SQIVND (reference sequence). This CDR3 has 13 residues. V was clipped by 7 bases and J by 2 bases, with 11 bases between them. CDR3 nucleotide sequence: TGTGCCAGTATCTCTCAGGGTAACACTGAAGCTTTCTTT. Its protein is CASISQGNTEAFF.

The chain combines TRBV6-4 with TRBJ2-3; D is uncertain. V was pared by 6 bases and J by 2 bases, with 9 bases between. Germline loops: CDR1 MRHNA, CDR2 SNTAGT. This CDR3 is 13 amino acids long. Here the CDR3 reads CASSAGFTDTQYF. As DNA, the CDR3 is TGTGCCAGCAGCGCTGGTTTCACAGATACGCAGTATTTT.

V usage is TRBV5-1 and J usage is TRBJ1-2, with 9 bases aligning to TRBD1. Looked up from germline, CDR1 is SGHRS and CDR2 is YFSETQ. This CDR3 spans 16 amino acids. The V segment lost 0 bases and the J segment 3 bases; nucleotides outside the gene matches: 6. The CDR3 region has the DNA TGCGCCAGCAGCTTGGGGGACAGGGATCTCGACTATGGCTACACCTTC. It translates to CASSLGDRDLDYGYTF.

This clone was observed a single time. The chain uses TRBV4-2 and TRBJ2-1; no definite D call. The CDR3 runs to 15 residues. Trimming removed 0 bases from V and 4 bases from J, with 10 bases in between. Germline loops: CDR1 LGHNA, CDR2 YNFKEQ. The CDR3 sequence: CASSQDPAYYNEQFF. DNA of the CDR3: TGTGCCAGCAGCCAAGACCCAGCCTATTACAATGAGCAGTTCTTC.

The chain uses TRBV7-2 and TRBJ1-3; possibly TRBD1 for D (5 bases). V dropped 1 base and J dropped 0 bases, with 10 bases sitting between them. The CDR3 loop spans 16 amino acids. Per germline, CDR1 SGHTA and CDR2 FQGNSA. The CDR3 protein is CASSLGQTDSGNTIYF. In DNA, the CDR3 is TGTGCCAGCAGCTTAGGTCAGACAGACTCTGGAAACACCATATATTTT.

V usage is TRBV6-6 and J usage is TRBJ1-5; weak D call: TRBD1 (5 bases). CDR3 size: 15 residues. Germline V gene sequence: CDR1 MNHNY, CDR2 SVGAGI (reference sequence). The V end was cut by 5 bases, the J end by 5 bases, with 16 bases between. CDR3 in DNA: TGTGCCAGCAGTATTACACGGGGGTTCGATCAGCCCCAGCATTTT. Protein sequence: CASSITRGFDQPQHF.

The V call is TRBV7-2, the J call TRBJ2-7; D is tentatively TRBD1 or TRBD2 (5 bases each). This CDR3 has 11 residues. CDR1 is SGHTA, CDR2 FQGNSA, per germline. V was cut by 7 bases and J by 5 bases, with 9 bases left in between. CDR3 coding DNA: TGTGCCAGCACCCTGGGGGACGAGCAGTACTTC. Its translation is CASTLGDEQYF.

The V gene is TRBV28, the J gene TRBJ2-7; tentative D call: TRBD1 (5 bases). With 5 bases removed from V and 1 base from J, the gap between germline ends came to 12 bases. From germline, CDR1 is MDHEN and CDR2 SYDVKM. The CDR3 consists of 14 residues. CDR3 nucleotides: TGTGCCAGCAGTGGAGACAGTAAGTCCTACGAGCAGTACTTC. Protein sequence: CASSGDSKSYEQYF.

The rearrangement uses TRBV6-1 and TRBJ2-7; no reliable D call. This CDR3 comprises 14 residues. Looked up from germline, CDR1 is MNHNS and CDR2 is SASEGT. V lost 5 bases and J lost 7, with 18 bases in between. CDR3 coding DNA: TGTGCCAGCAGTCGAGGTTTGGTGACCCGAGAGCAGTACTTC. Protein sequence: CASSRGLVTREQYF.

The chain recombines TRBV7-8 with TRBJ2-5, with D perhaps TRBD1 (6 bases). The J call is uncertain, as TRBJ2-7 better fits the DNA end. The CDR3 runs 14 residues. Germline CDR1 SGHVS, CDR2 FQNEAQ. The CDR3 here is CASSLGTPAYEQYF. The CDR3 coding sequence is TGTGCCAGCAGCTTGGGGACACCTGCCTACGAGCAGTACTTC.

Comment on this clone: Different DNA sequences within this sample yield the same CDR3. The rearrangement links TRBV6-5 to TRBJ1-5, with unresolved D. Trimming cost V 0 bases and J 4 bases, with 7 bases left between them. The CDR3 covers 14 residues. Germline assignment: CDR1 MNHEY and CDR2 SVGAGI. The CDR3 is CASSYSSGNQPQHF. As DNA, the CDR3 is TGTGCCAGCAGTTACTCGAGTGGGAATCAGCCCCAGCATTTT.

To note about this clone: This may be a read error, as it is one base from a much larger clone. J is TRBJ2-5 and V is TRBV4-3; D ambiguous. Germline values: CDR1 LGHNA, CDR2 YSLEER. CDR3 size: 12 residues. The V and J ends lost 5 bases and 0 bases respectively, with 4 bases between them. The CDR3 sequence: CASSLNQETQYF. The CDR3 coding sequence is TGCGCCAGCAGCTTGAACCAAGAGACCCAGTACTTC.

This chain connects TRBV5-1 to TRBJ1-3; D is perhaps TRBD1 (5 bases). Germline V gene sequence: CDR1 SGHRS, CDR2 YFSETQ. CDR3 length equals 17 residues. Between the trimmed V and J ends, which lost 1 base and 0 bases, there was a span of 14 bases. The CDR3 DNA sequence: TGCGCCAGCAGCTTGCAGCCCCAGGGCTCCTCTGGAAACACCATATATTTT. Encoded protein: CASSLQPQGSSGNTIYF. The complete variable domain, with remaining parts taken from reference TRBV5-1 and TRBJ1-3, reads KAGVTQTPRYLIKTRGQQVTLSCSPISGHRSVSWYQQTPGQGLQFLFEYFSETQRNKGNFPGRFSGRQFSNSRSEMNVSTLELGDSALYLCASSLQPQGSSGNTIYFGEGSWLTVV.

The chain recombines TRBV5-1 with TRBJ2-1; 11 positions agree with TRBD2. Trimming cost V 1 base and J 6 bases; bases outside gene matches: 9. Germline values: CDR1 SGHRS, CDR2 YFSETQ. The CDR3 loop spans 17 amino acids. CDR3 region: CASSLTASGGPSNEQFF. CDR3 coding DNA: TGCGCCAGCAGCTTGACCGCTAGCGGGGGGCCAAGCAATGAGCAGTTCTTC.

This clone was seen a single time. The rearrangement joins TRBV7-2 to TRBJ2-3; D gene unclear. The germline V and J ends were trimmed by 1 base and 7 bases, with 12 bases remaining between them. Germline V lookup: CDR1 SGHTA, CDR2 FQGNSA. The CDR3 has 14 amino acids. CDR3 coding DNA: TGTGCCAGCAGCTTAGGCCCTTCACCCAATACGCAGTATTTT. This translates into CASSLGPSPNTQYF.